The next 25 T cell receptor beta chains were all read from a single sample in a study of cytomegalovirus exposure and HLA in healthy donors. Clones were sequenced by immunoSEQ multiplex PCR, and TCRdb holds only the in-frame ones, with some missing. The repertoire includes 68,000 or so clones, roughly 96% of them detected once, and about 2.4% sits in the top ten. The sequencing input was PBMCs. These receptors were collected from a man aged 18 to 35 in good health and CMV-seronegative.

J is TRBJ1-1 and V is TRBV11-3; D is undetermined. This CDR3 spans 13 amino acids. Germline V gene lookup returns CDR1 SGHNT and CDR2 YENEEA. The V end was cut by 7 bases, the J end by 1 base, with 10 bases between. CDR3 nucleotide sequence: TGTGCCAGCACCCTCTTCGGGAACACTGAAGCTTTCTTT. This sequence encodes CASTLFGNTEAFF.

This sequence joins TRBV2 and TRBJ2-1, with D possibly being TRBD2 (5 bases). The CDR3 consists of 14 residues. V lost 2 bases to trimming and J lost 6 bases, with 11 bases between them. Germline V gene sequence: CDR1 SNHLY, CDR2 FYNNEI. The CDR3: CASSERDRGNEQFF. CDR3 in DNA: TGTGCCAGCAGTGAACGGGATCGGGGCAATGAGCAGTTCTTC.

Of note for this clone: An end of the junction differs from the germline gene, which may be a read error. The chain's CDR3 is CASSRGTAYQETQYF. In DNA form, the CDR3 reads TGTGCTAGCAGCCGAGGGACAGCGTACCAAGAGACCCAGTACTTC. V and J are TRBV7-7 and TRBJ2-5, with TRBD1 matching over 7 bases. Germline V gives CDR1 SSHAT, CDR2 FNYEAQ (reference sequence). This CDR3 is 15 amino acids long.

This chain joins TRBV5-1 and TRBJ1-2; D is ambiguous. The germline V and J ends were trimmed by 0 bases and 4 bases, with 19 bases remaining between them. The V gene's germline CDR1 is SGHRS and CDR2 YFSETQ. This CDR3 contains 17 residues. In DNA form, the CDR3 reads TGCGCCAGCAGCTTGGAGTCTTCACCAGGCATCGCCTATGGCTACACCTTC. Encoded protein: CASSLESSPGIAYGYTF.

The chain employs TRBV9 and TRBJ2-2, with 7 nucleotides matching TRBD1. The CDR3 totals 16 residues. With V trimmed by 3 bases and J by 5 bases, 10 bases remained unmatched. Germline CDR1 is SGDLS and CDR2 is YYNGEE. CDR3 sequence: CASSARGQWETGELFF. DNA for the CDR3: TGTGCCAGCAGCGCTAGGGGACAGTGGGAAACCGGGGAGCTGTTTTTT.

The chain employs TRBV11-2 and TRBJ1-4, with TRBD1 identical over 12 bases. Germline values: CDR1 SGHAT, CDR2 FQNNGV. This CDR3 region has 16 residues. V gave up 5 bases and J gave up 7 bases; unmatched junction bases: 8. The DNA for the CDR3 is TGTGCCAGCAGCCTGGGGACAGGGGGCGAGATTGAAAAACTGTTTTTT. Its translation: CASSLGTGGEIEKLFF.

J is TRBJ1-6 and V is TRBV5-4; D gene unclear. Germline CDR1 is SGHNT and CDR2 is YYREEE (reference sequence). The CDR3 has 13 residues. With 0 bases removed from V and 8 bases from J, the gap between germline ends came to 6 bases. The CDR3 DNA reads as TGTGCCAGCAGCTTGGACGGGTATTCACCCCTCCACTTT. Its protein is CASSLDGYSPLHF.

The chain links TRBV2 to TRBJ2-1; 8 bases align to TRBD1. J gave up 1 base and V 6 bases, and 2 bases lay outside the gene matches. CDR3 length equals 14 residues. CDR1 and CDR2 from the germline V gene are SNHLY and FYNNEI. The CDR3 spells CASRTGGSYNEQFF. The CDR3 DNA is TGTGCCAGCAGAACAGGGGGTTCCTACAATGAGCAGTTCTTC.

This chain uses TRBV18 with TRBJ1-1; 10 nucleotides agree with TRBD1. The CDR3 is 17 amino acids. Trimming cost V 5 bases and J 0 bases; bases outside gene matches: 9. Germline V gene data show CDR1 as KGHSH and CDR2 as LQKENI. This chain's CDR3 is CASSSLGTGVMNTEAFF. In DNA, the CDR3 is TGTGCCAGCTCAAGCCTCGGGACAGGGGTCATGAACACTGAAGCTTTCTTT.

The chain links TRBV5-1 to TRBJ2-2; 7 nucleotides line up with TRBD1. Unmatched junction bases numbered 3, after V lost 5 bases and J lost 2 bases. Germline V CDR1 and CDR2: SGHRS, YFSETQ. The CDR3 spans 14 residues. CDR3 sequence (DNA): TGCGCCAGCAGACAGGGGCTTAACACCGGGGAGCTGTTTTTT. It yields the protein CASRQGLNTGELFF.

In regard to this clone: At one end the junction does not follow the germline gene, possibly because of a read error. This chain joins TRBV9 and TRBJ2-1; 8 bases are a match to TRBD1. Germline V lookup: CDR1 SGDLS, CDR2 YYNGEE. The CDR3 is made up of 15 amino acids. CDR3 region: CASSVQGAGYNELFF. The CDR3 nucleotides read TGTGCCAGCAGCGTACAGGGGGCTGGGTACAATGAGCTGTTCTTC.

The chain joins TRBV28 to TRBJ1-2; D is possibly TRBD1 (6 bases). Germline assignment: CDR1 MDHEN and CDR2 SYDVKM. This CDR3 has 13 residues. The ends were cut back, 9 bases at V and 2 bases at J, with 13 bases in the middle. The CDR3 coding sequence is TGTGCCAGTTCCATGGACAGCAACTATGGCTACACCTTC. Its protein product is CASSMDSNYGYTF.

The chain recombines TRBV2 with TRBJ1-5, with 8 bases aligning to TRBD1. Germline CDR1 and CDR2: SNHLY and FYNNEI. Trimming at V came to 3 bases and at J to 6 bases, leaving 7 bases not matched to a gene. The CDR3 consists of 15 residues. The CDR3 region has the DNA TGTGCCAGCAGTGAGGGGGACAGGCTAGGTCAGCCCCAGCATTTT. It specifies CASSEGDRLGQPQHF.

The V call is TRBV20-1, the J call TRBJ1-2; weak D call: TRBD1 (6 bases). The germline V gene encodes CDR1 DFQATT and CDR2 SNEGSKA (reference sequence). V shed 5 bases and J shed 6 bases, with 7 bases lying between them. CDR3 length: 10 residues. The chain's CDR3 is CSAGQNGYTF. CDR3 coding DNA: TGCAGTGCTGGACAGAATGGCTACACCTTC.

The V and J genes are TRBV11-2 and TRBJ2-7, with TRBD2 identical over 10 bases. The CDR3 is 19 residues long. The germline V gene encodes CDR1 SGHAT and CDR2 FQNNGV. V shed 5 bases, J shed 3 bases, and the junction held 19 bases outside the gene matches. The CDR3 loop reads CASSLPSGTVRTSGYEQYF. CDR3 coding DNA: TGTGCCAGCAGCCTACCATCCGGGACAGTTAGGACTAGCGGCTACGAGCAGTACTTC. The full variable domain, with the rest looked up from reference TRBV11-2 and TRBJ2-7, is EAGVAQSPRYKIIEKRQSVAFWCNPISGHATLYWYQQILGQGPKLLIQFQNNGVVDDSQLPKDRFSAERLKGVDSTLKIQPAKLEDSAVYLCASSLPSGTVRTSGYEQYFGPGTRLTVT.

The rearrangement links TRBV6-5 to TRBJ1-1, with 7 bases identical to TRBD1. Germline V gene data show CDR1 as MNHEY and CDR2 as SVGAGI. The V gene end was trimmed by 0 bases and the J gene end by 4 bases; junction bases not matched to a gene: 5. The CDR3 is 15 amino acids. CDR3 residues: CASSYSGGMGTEAFF. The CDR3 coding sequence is TGTGCCAGCAGTTACTCAGGGGGCATGGGCACTGAAGCTTTCTTT.

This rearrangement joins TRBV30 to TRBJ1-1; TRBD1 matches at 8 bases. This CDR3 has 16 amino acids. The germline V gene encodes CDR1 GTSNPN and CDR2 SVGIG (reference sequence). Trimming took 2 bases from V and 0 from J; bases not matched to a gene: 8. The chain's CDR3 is CAWSRDRGYMNTEAFF. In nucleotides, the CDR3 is TGTGCCTGGAGTCGAGACAGGGGATACATGAACACTGAAGCTTTCTTT.

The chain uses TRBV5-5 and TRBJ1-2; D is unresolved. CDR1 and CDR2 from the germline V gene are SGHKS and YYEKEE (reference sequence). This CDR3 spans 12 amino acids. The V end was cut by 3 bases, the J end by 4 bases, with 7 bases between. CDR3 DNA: TGTGCCAGCAGCTCCAGGTTCTATGGCTACACCTTC. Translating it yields CASSSRFYGYTF.

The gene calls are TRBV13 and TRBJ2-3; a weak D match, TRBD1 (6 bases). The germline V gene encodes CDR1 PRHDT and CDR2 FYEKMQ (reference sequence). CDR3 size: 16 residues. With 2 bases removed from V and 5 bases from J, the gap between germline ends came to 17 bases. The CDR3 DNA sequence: TGTGCCAGCAGCTTACGTCCGGCAGGGGTCAAAGATACGCAGTATTTT. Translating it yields CASSLRPAGVKDTQYF.

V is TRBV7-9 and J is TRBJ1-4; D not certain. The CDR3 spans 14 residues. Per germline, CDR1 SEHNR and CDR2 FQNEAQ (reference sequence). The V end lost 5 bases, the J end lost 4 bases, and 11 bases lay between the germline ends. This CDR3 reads CASSRRDFNEKLFF. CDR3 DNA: TGTGCCAGCAGCCGCCGGGATTTTAATGAAAAACTGTTTTTT.

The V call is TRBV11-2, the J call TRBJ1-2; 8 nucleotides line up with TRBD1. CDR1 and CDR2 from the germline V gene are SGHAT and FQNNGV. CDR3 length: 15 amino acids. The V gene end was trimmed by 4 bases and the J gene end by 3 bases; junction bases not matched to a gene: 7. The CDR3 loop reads CASSYHSDRDYGYTF. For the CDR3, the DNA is TGTGCCAGCAGCTACCACTCGGACAGGGACTATGGCTACACCTTC.

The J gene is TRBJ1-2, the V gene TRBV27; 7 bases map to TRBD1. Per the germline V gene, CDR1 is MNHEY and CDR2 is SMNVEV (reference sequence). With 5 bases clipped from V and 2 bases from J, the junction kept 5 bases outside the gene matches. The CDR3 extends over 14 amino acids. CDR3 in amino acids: CASSPGQLNYGYTF. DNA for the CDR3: TGTGCCAGCAGTCCGGGACAGCTGAACTATGGCTACACCTTC.

The CDR3 loop is CASSGQSTDTQYF. The CDR3 coding sequence is TGTGCCAGCAGTGGGCAGAGCACAGATACGCAGTATTTT. This chain joins TRBV27 and TRBJ2-3; D remains ambiguous. CDR1 is MNHEY and CDR2 is SMNVEV in the germline V gene (reference sequence). Trimming removed 5 bases from V and 0 bases from J, with 6 bases in between. The CDR3 spans 13 residues.

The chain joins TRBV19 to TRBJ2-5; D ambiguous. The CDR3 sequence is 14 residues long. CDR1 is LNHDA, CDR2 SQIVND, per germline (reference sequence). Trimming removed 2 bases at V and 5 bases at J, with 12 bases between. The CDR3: CASSIRFGDETQYF. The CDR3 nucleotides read TGTGCCAGTAGTATACGGTTCGGAGACGAGACCCAGTACTTC.

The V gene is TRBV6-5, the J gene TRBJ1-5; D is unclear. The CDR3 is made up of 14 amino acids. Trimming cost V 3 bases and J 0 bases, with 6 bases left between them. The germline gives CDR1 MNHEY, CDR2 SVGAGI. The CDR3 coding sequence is TGTGCCAGCAGTTATCGGTATAGCAATCAGCCCCAGCATTTT. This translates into CASSYRYSNQPQHF.